What follows are 21 T cell receptor beta chains derived from one specimen sequenced in a study of T cells in Graves' hyperthyroidism and ophthalmopathy. RNA transcripts were the template for amplifying TCR beta CDR3 regions. First-round RT-PCR of the TCR CDR3 relied on the HTBI primer set. Using its own MiXCR run on the multiplex PCR reads, TCRdb lists one record per CDR3 protein. The table shows hundreds of thousands of distinct CDR3 sequences, with 15% to 20% occurring only once. The specimen sequenced was blood. The receptors were sampled from a young woman with Graves' hyperthyroidism.

There are many counts of this clonotype. The J gene is TRBJ2-5, the V gene TRBV20-1, with D maybe TRBD2 (5 bases). Germline CDR1 reads DFQATT; CDR2 reads SNEGSKA (reference sequence). The V end lost 1 base, the J end lost 4 bases, and 13 bases lay between the germline ends. This CDR3 is built from 14 residues. CDR3 sequence reads: CSARAYEEVETQYF. The CDR3, as DNA: TGCAGTGCTAGAGCCTACGAGGAGGTAGAGACCCAGTACTTC.

The J gene is TRBJ1-2, the V gene TRBV6-4, with 7 nucleotides matching TRBD1. Germline V gives CDR1 MRHNA, CDR2 SNTAGT. The CDR3 has 14 residues. J was trimmed by 1 base and V by 5 bases; bases with no gene match: 4. The CDR3 DNA follows: TGTGCCAGCAGTAGGACAGGTCGTAACTATGGCTACACCTTC. Translated: CASSRTGRNYGYTF.

This clonotype was seen at least ten times. J is TRBJ2-7 and V is TRBV15; the D gene is possibly TRBD1 (6 bases). The CDR3 is made up of 16 amino acids. The ends were cut back, 3 bases at V and 2 bases at J, with 17 bases in the middle. Germline V gives CDR1 LNHNV, CDR2 YYDKDF (reference sequence). Written as DNA, the CDR3 is TGTGCCACCAGCAGGGTCACAGGGCCTGGGACCTACGAGCAGTACTTC. Its protein is CATSRVTGPGTYEQYF.

The V call is TRBV6-1, the J call TRBJ1-1, with D perhaps matching TRBD1 (6 bases). Per the germline V gene, CDR1 is MNHNS and CDR2 is SASEGT. The CDR3 has 16 residues. The ends were cut back, 7 bases at V and 5 bases at J, with 23 bases in the middle. DNA of the CDR3: TGTGCCAGCACCAGGGGTCGGTGGGGGGGAAATACTGAAGCTTTCTTT. Protein sequence: CASTRGRWGGNTEAFF.

Ten or more counts support this clonotype. The J gene is TRBJ2-4, the V gene TRBV12-3 or TRBV12-4; D is possibly TRBD2 (7 bases). This CDR3 is 15 amino acids long. V was cut by 2 bases and J by 4 bases, with 12 bases left in between. CDR3 sequence reads: CASSLRGGGKNIQYF. The DNA for the CDR3 is TGTGCCAGCAGTTTAAGGGGGGGTGGGAAAAACATTCAGTACTTC.

This chain links TRBV6-1 with TRBJ2-5, with 7 bases lining up with TRBD1. V shed 7 bases, J shed 1 base, and the junction held 6 bases outside the gene matches. The CDR3 is made up of 14 amino acids. Germline assignment: CDR1 MNHNS and CDR2 SASEGT. CDR3 sequence (DNA): TGTGCCAGCAATCCGACAGGGCCCCAAGAGACCCAGTACTTC. It translates to CASNPTGPQETQYF.

There are many counts of this clonotype. CDR3 region: CASSARNGGQGTEAFF. The CDR3 bases are TGTGCCAGCAGCGCCCGAAACGGAGGTCAAGGCACTGAAGCTTTCTTT. This rearrangement joins TRBV9 to TRBJ1-1; the D is unclear. Trimming shortened V by 3 bases and J by 4 bases, and 19 bases separated the two germline ends. This CDR3 is 16 amino acids long. The V gene's germline CDR1 is SGDLS and CDR2 YYNGEE.

Many counts were recorded for this clonotype. J is TRBJ1-1 and V is TRBV20-1, with D unclear. Germline V gene lookup returns CDR1 DFQATT and CDR2 SNEGSKA (reference sequence). Trimming pared 1 base from V and 3 bases from J, leaving 21 bases between. The length of the CDR3 is 17 residues. CDR3 region: CSARGGIMGSMDTEAFF. CDR3 DNA: TGCAGTGCTAGAGGCGGCATTATGGGTTCTATGGACACTGAAGCTTTCTTT.

This clonotype has a count of ten or more. V usage is TRBV24-1 and J usage is TRBJ2-7; D gene ambiguous. In germline, CDR1 is KGHDR, CDR2 SFDVKD. V lost 4 bases and J lost 0, with 6 bases in between. The CDR3 is 13 amino acids. Here the CDR3 DNA reads TGTGCCACCAGTGACAAGAGCTCCTACGAGCAGTACTTC. Its protein product is CATSDKSSYEQYF.

This clonotype was seen at least ten times. The rearrangement uses TRBV3-1 and TRBJ1-2; D is unclear. CDR3 length equals 13 residues. CDR1 is LGHDT, CDR2 YNNKEL, per germline (reference sequence). Between the trimmed V and J ends, which lost 1 base and 5 bases, there was a span of 8 bases. This CDR3 is CASSQAGPYGYTF. CDR3 in DNA: TGTGCCAGCAGCCAAGCCGGACCATATGGCTACACCTTC.

This clonotype was counted at least ten times. The V gene is TRBV6-2 or TRBV6-3, the J gene TRBJ2-5, with 9 bases aligning to TRBD1. This CDR3 spans 15 amino acids. CDR1 MNHEY and CDR2 SVGEGT come from the germline V gene. The V segment lost 6 bases and the J segment 5 bases; nucleotides outside the gene matches: 10. The CDR3 region is CASRPQGQGAETQYF. CDR3 coding DNA: TGTGCCAGCAGGCCCCAGGGACAGGGTGCGGAGACCCAGTACTTC.

Ten or more counts support this clonotype. V usage is TRBV14 and J usage is TRBJ2-7; D is unclear. The germline V gene encodes CDR1 SGHDN and CDR2 FVKESK. This CDR3 region has 13 residues. Trimming removed 1 base at V and 7 bases at J, with 11 bases between. CDR3 in amino acids: CASSQVGDPEQYF. CDR3 DNA sequence: TGTGCCAGCAGCCAAGTCGGTGATCCAGAGCAGTACTTC. Using reference TRBV14 and TRBJ2-7 for the parts outside the CDR3, the full variable domain is EAGVTQFPSHSVIEKGQTVTLRCDPISGHDNLYWYRRVMGKEIKFLLHFVKESKQDESGMPNNRFLAERTGGTYSTLKVQPAELEDSGVYFCASSQVGDPEQYFGPGTRLTVT.

The table lists this clonotype with many counts. The chain carries TRBV6-1 and TRBJ2-7; D may match TRBD1 or TRBD2 (5 bases each). CDR1 and CDR2 from the germline V gene are MNHNS and SASEGT. The CDR3 extends over 15 amino acids. V gave up 1 base and J gave up 1 base, with 11 bases separating them. For the CDR3, the DNA is TGTGCCAGCAGTGAAGGCCACTGGGGGTCCTACGAGCAGTACTTC. Translating gives CASSEGHWGSYEQYF.

This clonotype was seen repeatedly, ten times or more. The chain joins TRBV6-5 to TRBJ2-5; TRBD2 matches at 8 bases. Germline CDR1 reads MNHEY; CDR2 reads SVGAGI. The V segment lost 0 bases and the J segment 4 bases; nucleotides outside the gene matches: 7. The CDR3 covers 16 residues. The CDR3 coding sequence is TGTGCCAGCAGTTACTCGGGACTAGTAAGAGGAGAGACCCAGTACTTC. Amino acid sequence: CASSYSGLVRGETQYF.

This clonotype showed up many times. V gene TRBV19 combines with J gene TRBJ1-1, with a possible D match to TRBD1 (5 bases). The CDR3 runs to 14 residues. Germline loops: CDR1 LNHDA, CDR2 SQIVND (reference sequence). V lost 7 bases and J 0 bases, leaving 12 bases between the germline ends. Here the CDR3 reads CASTLGVVNTEAFF. The CDR3 nucleotides are TGTGCCAGTACCCTGGGGGTAGTGAACACTGAAGCTTTCTTT.

This clonotype was observed at least ten times. The chain carries TRBV6-5 and TRBJ1-5; D is perhaps TRBD1 (5 bases). With 8 bases removed from V and 6 bases from J, the gap between germline ends came to 14 bases. CDR1 and CDR2 from the germline V gene are MNHEY and SVGAGI. This CDR3 region has 13 residues. The CDR3 here is CASSWGTGQPQHF. CDR3 DNA: TGTGCCAGCTCGTGGGGGACGGGTCAGCCCCAGCATTTT.

This clonotype appeared many times. The chain has TRBV7-3 and TRBJ2-2; D may be TRBD2 (6 bases). The CDR3 length is 16 residues. Trimming cost V 2 bases and J 4 bases, with 14 bases left between them. Germline lookup yields CDR1 SGHTA and CDR2 FQGTGA. The CDR3 nucleotides read TGTGCCAGCAGCTTAGGTAGCGGCTTGGGCACCGGGGAGCTGTTTTTT. It yields the protein CASSLGSGLGTGELFF.

This clonotype was counted at least ten times. V and J are TRBV9 and TRBJ1-2; tentative D call: TRBD1 (5 bases). Germline CDR1 is SGDLS and CDR2 is YYNGEE. The V end was cut by 1 base, the J end by 7 bases, with 17 bases between. The CDR3 is made up of 15 amino acids. The CDR3 is CASSVNSLGHLGYTF. CDR3 bases: TGTGCCAGCAGCGTAAACTCGTTGGGGCACCTTGGCTACACCTTC.

In its sample, this clonotype was seen many times. The rearrangement joins TRBV6-2 or TRBV6-3 to TRBJ1-5, with D unresolved. Trimming took 7 bases from V and 1 from J, leaving 5 bases between them. Germline CDR1 is MNHEY and CDR2 is SVGEGT. The CDR3 loop spans 12 amino acids. This chain's CDR3 is CASTTSNQPQHF. The CDR3 DNA reads TGTGCCAGCACGACCAGCAATCAGCCCCAGCATTTT.

This clonotype was detected ten times or more. This chain connects TRBV6-5 to TRBJ1-1; 7 bases agree with TRBD1. Germline V gives CDR1 MNHEY, CDR2 SVGAGI. This CDR3 spans 16 amino acids. J gave up 4 bases and V 2 bases, and 10 bases lay outside the gene matches. CDR3 sequence: CASSYPQGGLGTEAFF. CDR3 nucleotides: TGTGCCAGCAGTTACCCCCAGGGGGGCCTAGGCACTGAAGCTTTCTTT.

This clonotype appeared many times. J is TRBJ1-2 and V is TRBV18, with a weak D call TRBD1 (5 bases). The V gene lost 2 bases and the J gene lost 1 base, with 8 bases spanning the gap. CDR1 is KGHSH and CDR2 is LQKENI in the germline V gene. CDR3 length equals 14 residues. The CDR3 loop is CASSPEGDNYGYTF. The CDR3 DNA is TGTGCCAGCTCACCAGAAGGGGATAACTATGGCTACACCTTC.